The rows below give T cell receptor beta chains drawn from one sample of a study. TCRdb recomputed calls from the RT-PCR reads with MiXCR, one row per CDR3 protein. The data contain almost 700,000 distinct CDR3 sequences, 13% to 15% of them singletons. Sequencing was carried out using memory CD4+ T cells from blood. The receptor source for this set is a female donor in good health, serving as a healthy control. Both conserved end residues are part of each CDR3. The D gene is left open where the match is weak. The size entry is marked missing in some rows and otherwise reads once, few, many or a size class.

J gene: TRBJ2-1
V gene: TRBV24-1
D gene: TRBD2
clone size: many
CDR3 protein: CATSDYGLAGDNEQFF
CDR3 DNA: TGTGCCACCAGTGATTACGGACTAGCGGGAGACAATGAGCAGTTCTTC

J gene: TRBJ2-2
V gene: TRBV5-4
D gene: .
clone size: .
CDR3 protein: CASSPRPGELFF
CDR3 DNA: TGTGCCAGCAGCCCTCGACCCGGGGAGCTGTTTTTT

J gene: TRBJ2-5
V gene: TRBV28
D gene: .
clone size: many
CDR3 protein: CASESGTQYF
CDR3 DNA: TGTGCCAGCGAAAGTGGGACCCAGTACTTC

J gene: TRBJ2-1
V gene: TRBV4-3
D gene: .
clone size: .
CDR3 protein: CASSQEAATARGNEQFF
CDR3 DNA: TGCGCCAGCAGCCAAGAAGCTGCGACTGCGAGGGGCAATGAGCAGTTCTTC

J gene: TRBJ2-7
V gene: TRBV7-8
D gene: TRBD2
clone size: few
CDR3 protein: CASSFTTSGGSYEQYF
CDR3 DNA: TGTGCCAGCAGCTTTACGACTAGCGGAGGCTCCTACGAGCAGTACTTC

J gene: TRBJ1-1
V gene: TRBV29-1
D gene: TRBD1
clone size: many
CDR3 protein: CSVGISGTANTEAFF
CDR3 DNA: TGCAGCGTTGGAATTTCCGGGACAGCAAACACTGAAGCTTTCTTT

J gene: TRBJ1-1
V gene: TRBV28
D gene: .
clone size: few
CDR3 protein: CASRLKGGMGLEIEAFF
CDR3 DNA: TGTGCCAGCAGGTTAAAGGGGGGAATGGGCTTGGAGATTGAAGCTTTCTTT

J gene: TRBJ1-6
V gene: TRBV5-1
D gene: .
clone size: many
CDR3 protein: CASRPQDRSGSPLHF
CDR3 DNA: TGCGCCAGCAGACCTCAGGACCGGAGTGGGTCACCCCTCCACTTT

J gene: TRBJ1-1
V gene: TRBV7-2
D gene: TRBD1
clone size: few
CDR3 protein: CASSLFSGGLQMNTEAFF
CDR3 DNA: TGTGCCAGCAGCTTATTCTCAGGGGGACTACAGATGAACACTGAAGCTTTCTTT

J gene: TRBJ2-1
V gene: TRBV7-2
D gene: TRBD2
clone size: few
CDR3 protein: CASSLGGELAANEQFF
CDR3 DNA: TGTGCCAGCAGCTTAGGCGGTGAGCTAGCGGCCAATGAGCAGTTCTTC

J gene: TRBJ1-2
V gene: TRBV15
D gene: .
clone size: many
CDR3 protein: CATSGDKGYTF
CDR3 DNA: TGTGCCACCAGCGGAGACAAGGGCTACACCTTC

J gene: TRBJ2-4
V gene: TRBV5-1
D gene: TRBD1
clone size: .
CDR3 protein: CASSSLPGQAKNIQYF
CDR3 DNA: TGCGCCAGCAGCTCCCTCCCGGGACAGGCCAAAAACATTCAGTACTTC

J gene: TRBJ2-7
V gene: TRBV20-1
D gene: TRBD1
clone size: .
CDR3 protein: CSAPDRGEYEQYF
CDR3 DNA: TGCAGTGCTCCCGACAGGGGGGAATACGAGCAGTACTTC

J gene: TRBJ2-1
V gene: TRBV4-3
D gene: .
clone size: .
CDR3 protein: CASSLEDREQFF
CDR3 DNA: TGCGCCAGCAGCCTAGAGGACCGTGAGCAGTTCTTC

J gene: TRBJ2-7
V gene: TRBV5-1
D gene: .
clone size: many
CDR3 protein: CASTSGGTDYEQYF
CDR3 DNA: TGCGCCAGCACCAGTGGGGGGACAGATTACGAGCAGTACTTC

J gene: TRBJ1-2
V gene: TRBV20-1
D gene: .
clone size: .
CDR3 protein: CSARPGGYYGYTF
CDR3 DNA: TGCAGTGCTAGACCTGGGGGTTACTATGGCTACACCTTC

J gene: TRBJ1-2
V gene: TRBV6-5
D gene: TRBD1
clone size: many
CDR3 protein: CASSEQGAVSGYTF
CDR3 DNA: TGTGCCAGCAGTGAGCAGGGGGCCGTCAGTGGCTACACCTTC

J gene: TRBJ2-2
V gene: TRBV20-1
D gene: .
clone size: many
CDR3 protein: CSARDRKTGELFF
CDR3 DNA: TGCAGTGCTAGAGATCGAAAAACCGGGGAGCTGTTTTTT

J gene: TRBJ1-6
V gene: TRBV27
D gene: .
clone size: many
CDR3 protein: CASSPEVRAYNSPLHF
CDR3 DNA: TGTGCCAGCAGTCCTGAAGTCAGGGCGTATAATTCACCCCTCCACTTT

J gene: TRBJ2-1
V gene: TRBV28
D gene: .
clone size: .
CDR3 protein: CASSPSSGPSVQFF
CDR3 DNA: TGTGCCAGCAGTCCATCGAGCGGCCCGTCTGTGCAGTTCTTC

J gene: TRBJ1-2
V gene: TRBV4-3
D gene: TRBD1
clone size: many
CDR3 protein: CASSPEQGQNYGYTF
CDR3 DNA: TGCGCCAGCAGCCCGGAGCAGGGACAGAACTATGGCTACACCTTC

J gene: TRBJ2-1
V gene: TRBV12-3/TRBV12-4
D gene: TRBD2
clone size: few
CDR3 protein: CASSATSSSSYNEQFF
CDR3 DNA: TGTGCCAGCAGTGCGACTAGCAGCAGCTCCTACAATGAGCAGTTCTTC

J gene: TRBJ1-3
V gene: TRBV10-3
D gene: .
clone size: few
CDR3 protein: CATGGGNTIYF
CDR3 DNA: TGTGCCACCGGCGGTGGAAACACCATATATTTT

J gene: TRBJ2-7
V gene: TRBV10-3
D gene: .
clone size: many
CDR3 protein: CAISEGVMEQYF
CDR3 DNA: TGTGCCATCAGTGAGGGGGTAATGGAGCAGTACTTC

J gene: TRBJ2-2
V gene: TRBV7-2
D gene: .
clone size: few
CDR3 protein: CASSFQGFTGELFF
CDR3 DNA: TGTGCCAGCAGCTTTCAGGGGTTCACCGGGGAGCTGTTTTTT

J gene: TRBJ1-2
V gene: TRBV5-1
D gene: .
clone size: .
CDR3 protein: CASSLDWDGYTF
CDR3 DNA: TGCGCCAGCAGCTTGGATTGGGATGGCTACACCTTC

J gene: TRBJ2-3
V gene: TRBV2
D gene: .
clone size: .
CDR3 protein: CASSGLSGSDTQYF
CDR3 DNA: TGTGCCAGCAGTGGATTGTCGGGTTCAGATACGCAGTATTTT

J gene: TRBJ2-2
V gene: TRBV10-3
D gene: .
clone size: many
CDR3 protein: CAISELLGSNTGELFF
CDR3 DNA: TGTGCCATCAGTGAACTACTGGGTTCGAACACCGGGGAGCTGTTTTTT

J gene: TRBJ1-2
V gene: TRBV9
D gene: .
clone size: .
CDR3 protein: CASSAGGGRSGYTF
CDR3 DNA: TGTGCCAGCAGCGCGGGAGGGGGGAGATCTGGCTACACCTTC

J gene: TRBJ2-1
V gene: TRBV11-2
D gene: TRBD2
clone size: .
CDR3 protein: CASSMGLVVYEQFF
CDR3 DNA: TGTGCCAGCAGCATGGGACTAGTGGTCTATGAGCAGTTCTTC

J gene: TRBJ1-5
V gene: TRBV7-2
D gene: .
clone size: few
CDR3 protein: CASSLQSGDQPQHF
CDR3 DNA: TGTGCCAGCAGCTTACAGAGTGGGGACCAGCCCCAGCATTTT

J gene: TRBJ1-5
V gene: TRBV10-3
D gene: TRBD1
clone size: many
CDR3 protein: CAISEAGGGQPQHF
CDR3 DNA: TGTGCCATCAGTGAAGCAGGGGGCGGACAGCCCCAGCATTTT

J gene: TRBJ2-7
V gene: TRBV3-1
D gene: .
clone size: many
CDR3 protein: CASSQAGLVAYEQYF
CDR3 DNA: TGTGCCAGCAGCCAAGCCGGGTTGGTTGCCTACGAGCAGTACTTC

J gene: TRBJ1-1
V gene: TRBV5-1
D gene: .
clone size: many
CDR3 protein: CASRYRTENTEAFF
CDR3 DNA: TGCGCCAGCAGGTATCGGACGGAGAACACTGAAGCTTTCTTT

J gene: TRBJ2-3
V gene: TRBV7-9
D gene: TRBD2
clone size: .
CDR3 protein: CASSSLAGQDTQYF
CDR3 DNA: TGTGCCAGCAGCTCACTAGCGGGGCAGGATACGCAGTATTTT

J gene: TRBJ2-3
V gene: TRBV7-2
D gene: TRBD2
clone size: many
CDR3 protein: CASSSASGTSLTQYF
CDR3 DNA: TGTGCCAGCAGCTCGGCTAGCGGGACCAGTCTCACGCAGTATTTT

J gene: TRBJ1-5
V gene: TRBV12-3/TRBV12-4
D gene: .
clone size: many
CDR3 protein: CASSRGSTQPQHF
CDR3 DNA: TGTGCCAGCAGTCGCGGGTCAACGCAGCCCCAGCATTTT

J gene: TRBJ1-5
V gene: TRBV6-5
D gene: .
clone size: .
CDR3 protein: CASSKSDRPDRNQPQHF
CDR3 DNA: TGTGCCAGCAGTAAGTCCGACAGGCCCGATCGCAATCAGCCCCAGCATTTT

J gene: TRBJ1-5
V gene: TRBV20-1
D gene: .
clone size: .
CDR3 protein: CSARDGRAQHF
CDR3 DNA: TGCAGTGCTAGAGATGGCCGGGCCCAGCATTTT

J gene: TRBJ1-6
V gene: TRBV7-9
D gene: .
clone size: .
CDR3 protein: CASSPGIYNSPLHF
CDR3 DNA: TGTGCCAGCAGCCCTGGGATTTACAATTCACCCCTCCACTTT

J gene: TRBJ2-7
V gene: TRBV20-1
D gene: TRBD2
clone size: .
CDR3 protein: CSAFGLGNYEQYF
CDR3 DNA: TGCAGTGCTTTTGGACTAGGAAACTACGAGCAGTACTTC

J gene: TRBJ1-1
V gene: TRBV7-9
D gene: .
clone size: .
CDR3 protein: CASTLEPGTEAFF
CDR3 DNA: TGTGCCAGCACCCTGGAACCTGGCACTGAAGCTTTCTTT

J gene: TRBJ2-1
V gene: TRBV11-2
D gene: .
clone size: many
CDR3 protein: CASSLDFGSSPF
CDR3 DNA: TGTGCCAGCAGCTTAGATTTCGGGAGCAGCCCCTTC

J gene: TRBJ1-2
V gene: TRBV6-1
D gene: .
clone size: .
CDR3 protein: CASSASTGSSYGYTF
CDR3 DNA: TGTGCCAGCAGTGCATCGACAGGTTCCTCCTATGGCTACACCTTC

J gene: TRBJ2-7
V gene: TRBV3-1
D gene: TRBD2
clone size: few
CDR3 protein: CASSPLRYGTSGRALGEQYF
CDR3 DNA: TGTGCCAGCAGCCCGCTTAGGTACGGGACTAGCGGGAGAGCCTTGGGCGAGCAGTACTTC